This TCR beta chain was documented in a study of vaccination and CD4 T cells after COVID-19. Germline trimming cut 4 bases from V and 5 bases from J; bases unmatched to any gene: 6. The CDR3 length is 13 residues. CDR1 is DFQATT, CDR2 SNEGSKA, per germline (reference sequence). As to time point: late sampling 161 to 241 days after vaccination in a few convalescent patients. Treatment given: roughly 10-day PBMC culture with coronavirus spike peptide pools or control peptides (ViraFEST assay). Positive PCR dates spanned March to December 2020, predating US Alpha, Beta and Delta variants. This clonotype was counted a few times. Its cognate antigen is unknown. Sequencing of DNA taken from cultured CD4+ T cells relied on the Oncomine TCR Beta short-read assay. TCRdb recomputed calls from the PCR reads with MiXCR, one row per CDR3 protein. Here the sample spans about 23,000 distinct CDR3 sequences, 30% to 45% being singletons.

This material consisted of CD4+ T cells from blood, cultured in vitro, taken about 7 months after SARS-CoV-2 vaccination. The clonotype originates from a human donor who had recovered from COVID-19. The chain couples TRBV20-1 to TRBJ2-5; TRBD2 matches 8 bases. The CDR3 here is CSAISGRGETQYF. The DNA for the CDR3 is TGCAGTGCTATAAGCGGGAGAGGGGAGACCCAGTACTTC.